This T cell receptor beta chain was recorded in a study of blood T cell repertoires in COVID-19. About the study: Sites across the United States, Italy and Spain contributed samples from acute and convalescent COVID-19. Sources were T cells, B-cell-depleted T cells, or PBMCs; the material itself was cDNA or gDNA.

Germline V gene data show CDR1 as LGHDT and CDR2 as YNNKEL (reference sequence). CDR3 length equals 15 residues. Trimming cost V 4 bases and J 6 bases, with 17 bases left between them. TCRdb's table, derived via immunoSEQ multiplex PCR, lists solely in-frame clones and lacks some. The sample holds about 34,000 clones, approximately 80% seen once. The V call is TRBV3-1 (or the pseudogene TRBV3-2), the J call TRBJ2-3; D is undetermined. What was sequenced was peripheral blood. This receptor was taken from a man of 80 years or more with acute or convalescent COVID-19. The CDR3 is CASSPEASTRDTQYF. The DNA of the CDR3 is TGTGCCAGCAGCCCCGAGGCCTCAACACGGGATACGCAGTATTTT.